This T cell receptor beta chain was obtained from a study of cytomegalovirus exposure and HLA in healthy donors. Study results and limitations: In vitro checks showed that a few CMV-associated chains really do target CMV antigens. TCR clusters originating in the first cohort tended to co-occur in the 120 validation repertoires, according to a later analysis. The study recorded fewer than 200 TCR beta chains that were cytomegalovirus-associated.

V lost 5 bases and J 2 bases, leaving 13 bases between the germline ends. CDR3 length equals 15 residues. From germline, CDR1 is SEHNR and CDR2 FQNEAQ (reference sequence). Separate from the approximately 670-subject first cohort was the approximately 130-subject validation cohort, to which the donors belonged. Comments on this clone: The antigen is unknown.

Sequencing was performed with immunoSEQ multiplex PCR; in TCRdb, only in-frame clones are kept and a portion is missing. The sample carries tens of thousands of clones, roughly 84% recorded once. This TCR derives from a woman between 18 and 29 years old in good health and CMV-seropositive. The sample consisted of PBMCs. The chain uses TRBV7-9 and TRBJ1-3; D not certain. This CDR3 is CASSRRDIAGNTIYF. CDR3 bases: TGTGCCAGCAGCCGACGAGACATCGCTGGAAACACCATATATTTT.